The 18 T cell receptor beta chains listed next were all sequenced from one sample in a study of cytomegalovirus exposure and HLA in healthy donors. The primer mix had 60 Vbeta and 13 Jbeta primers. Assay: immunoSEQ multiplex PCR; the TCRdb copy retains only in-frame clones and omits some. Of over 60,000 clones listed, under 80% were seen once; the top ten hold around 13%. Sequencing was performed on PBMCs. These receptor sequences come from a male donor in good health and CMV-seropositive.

CDR3 protein: CASRPGLTGVGYNEQFF. CDR3 coding DNA: TGTGCCAGCAGGCCGGGACTGACTGGGGTCGGGTACAATGAGCAGTTCTTC. The chain joins TRBV5-4 to TRBJ2-1, with D tentatively TRBD2 (6 bases). Deletions cut 5 bases from V and 4 bases from J, with 22 bases between. This CDR3 region has 17 residues. The germline V gene encodes CDR1 SGHNT and CDR2 YYREEE (reference sequence).

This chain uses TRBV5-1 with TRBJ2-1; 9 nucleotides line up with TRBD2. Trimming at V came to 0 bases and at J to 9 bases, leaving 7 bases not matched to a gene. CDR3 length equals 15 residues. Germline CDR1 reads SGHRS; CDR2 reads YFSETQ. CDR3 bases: TGCGCCAGCAGCTTGGTGGCGGGAGGGCCCCCTGAGCAGTTCTTC. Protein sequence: CASSLVAGGPPEQFF.

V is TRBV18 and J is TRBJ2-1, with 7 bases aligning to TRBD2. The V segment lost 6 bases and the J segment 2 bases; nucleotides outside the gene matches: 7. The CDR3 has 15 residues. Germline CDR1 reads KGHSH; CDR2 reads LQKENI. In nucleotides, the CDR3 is TGTGCCAGCTCGCCTCCCGGACTAGCCTACAATGAGCAGTTCTTC. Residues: CASSPPGLAYNEQFF.

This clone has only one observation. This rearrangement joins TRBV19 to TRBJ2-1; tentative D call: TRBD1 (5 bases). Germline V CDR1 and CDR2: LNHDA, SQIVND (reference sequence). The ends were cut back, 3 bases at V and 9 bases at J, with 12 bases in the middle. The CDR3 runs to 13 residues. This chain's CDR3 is CASSMGRASEQFF. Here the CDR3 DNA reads TGTGCCAGTAGTATGGGCAGGGCTAGTGAGCAGTTCTTC.

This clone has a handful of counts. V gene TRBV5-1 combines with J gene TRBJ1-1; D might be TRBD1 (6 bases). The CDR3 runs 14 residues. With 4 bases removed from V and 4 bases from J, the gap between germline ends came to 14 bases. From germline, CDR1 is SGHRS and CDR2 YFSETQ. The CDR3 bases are TGCGCCAGCAGCGCGGACAGCCGAAGCACTGAAGCTTTCTTT. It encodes CASSADSRSTEAFF.

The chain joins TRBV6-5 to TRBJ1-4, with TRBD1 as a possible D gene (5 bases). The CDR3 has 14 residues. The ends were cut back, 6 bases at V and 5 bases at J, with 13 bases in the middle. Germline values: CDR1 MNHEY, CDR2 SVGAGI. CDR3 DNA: TGTGCCAGCAGGCAGGGTAGGCGGAATGAAAAACTGTTTTTT. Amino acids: CASRQGRRNEKLFF.

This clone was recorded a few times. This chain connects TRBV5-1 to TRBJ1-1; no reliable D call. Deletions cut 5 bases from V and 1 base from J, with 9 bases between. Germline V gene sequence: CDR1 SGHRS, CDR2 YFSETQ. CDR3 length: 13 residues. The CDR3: CASREGENTEAFF. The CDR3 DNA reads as TGCGCCAGCAGAGAAGGAGAGAACACTGAAGCTTTCTTT. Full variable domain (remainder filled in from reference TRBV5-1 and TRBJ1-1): KAGVTQTPRYLIKTRGQQVTLSCSPISGHRSVSWYQQTPGQGLQFLFEYFSETQRNKGNFPGRFSGRQFSNSRSEMNVSTLELGDSALYLCASREGENTEAFFGQGTRLTVV.

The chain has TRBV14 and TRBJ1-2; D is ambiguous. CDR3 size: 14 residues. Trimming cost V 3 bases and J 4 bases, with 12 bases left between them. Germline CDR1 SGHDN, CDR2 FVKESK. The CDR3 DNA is TGTGCCAGCAGCCAGAACAATGCCGTCTATGGCTACACCTTC. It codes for CASSQNNAVYGYTF.

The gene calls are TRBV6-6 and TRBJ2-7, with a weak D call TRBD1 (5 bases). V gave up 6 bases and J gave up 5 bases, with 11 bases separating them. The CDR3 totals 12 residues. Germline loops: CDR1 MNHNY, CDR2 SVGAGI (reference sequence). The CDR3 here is CASSPTRDEQYF. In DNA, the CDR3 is TGTGCCAGCAGCCCAACCAGGGACGAGCAGTACTTC.

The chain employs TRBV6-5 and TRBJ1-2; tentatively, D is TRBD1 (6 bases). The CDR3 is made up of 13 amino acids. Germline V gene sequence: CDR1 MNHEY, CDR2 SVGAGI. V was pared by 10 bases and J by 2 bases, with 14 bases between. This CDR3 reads CATNRGGNYGYTF. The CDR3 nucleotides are TGTGCCACCAATAGGGGGGGGAACTATGGCTACACCTTC.

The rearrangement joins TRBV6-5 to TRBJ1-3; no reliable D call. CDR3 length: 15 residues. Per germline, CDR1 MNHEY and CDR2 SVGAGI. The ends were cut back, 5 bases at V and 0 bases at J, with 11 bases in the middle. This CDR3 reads CASSTQRSSGNTIYF. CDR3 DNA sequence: TGTGCCAGCAGTACTCAGAGGAGCTCTGGAAACACCATATATTTT.

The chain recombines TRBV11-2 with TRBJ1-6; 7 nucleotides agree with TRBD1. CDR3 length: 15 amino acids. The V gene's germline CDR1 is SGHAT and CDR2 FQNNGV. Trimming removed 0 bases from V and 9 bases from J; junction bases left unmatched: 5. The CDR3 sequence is CASSLDRRGRSPLHF. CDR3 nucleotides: TGTGCCAGCAGCTTAGATCGGAGGGGGCGTTCACCCCTCCACTTT.

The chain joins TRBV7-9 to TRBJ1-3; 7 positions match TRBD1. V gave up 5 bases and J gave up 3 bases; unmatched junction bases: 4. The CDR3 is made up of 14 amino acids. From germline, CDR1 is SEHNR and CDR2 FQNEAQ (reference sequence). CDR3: CASSTTGYGNTIYF. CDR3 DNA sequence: TGTGCCAGCAGCACGACAGGGTATGGAAACACCATATATTTT.

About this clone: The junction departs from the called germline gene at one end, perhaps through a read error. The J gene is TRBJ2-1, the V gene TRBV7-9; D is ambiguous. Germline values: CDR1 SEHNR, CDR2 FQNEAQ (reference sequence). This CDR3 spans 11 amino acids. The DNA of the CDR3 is TGTTCCAGCAGCTCGGGTTTAGCGCAGTTCTTC. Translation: CSSSSGLAQFF. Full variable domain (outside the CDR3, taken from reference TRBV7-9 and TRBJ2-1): DTGVSQNPRHKITKRGQNVTFRCDPISEHNRLYWYRQTLGQGPEFLTYFQNEAQLEKSRLLSDRFSAERPKGSFSTLEIQRTEQGDSAMYLCSSSSGLAQFFGPGTRLTVL.

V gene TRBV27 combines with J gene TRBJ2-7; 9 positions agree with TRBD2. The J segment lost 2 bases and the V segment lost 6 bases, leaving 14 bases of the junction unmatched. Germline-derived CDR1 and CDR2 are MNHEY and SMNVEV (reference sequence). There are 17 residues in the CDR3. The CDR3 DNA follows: TGTGCCAGCAGCTTGTCCAGCGGGAGGTGGGGCCCCTACGAGCAGTACTTC. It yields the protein CASSLSSGRWGPYEQYF.

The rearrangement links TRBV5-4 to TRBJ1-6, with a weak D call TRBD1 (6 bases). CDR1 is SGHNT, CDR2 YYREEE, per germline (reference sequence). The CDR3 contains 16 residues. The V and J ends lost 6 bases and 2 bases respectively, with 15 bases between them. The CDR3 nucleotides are TGTGCCAGCAAAACGGCAGGGGCGCCCTATAATTCACCCCTCCACTTT. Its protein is CASKTAGAPYNSPLHF.

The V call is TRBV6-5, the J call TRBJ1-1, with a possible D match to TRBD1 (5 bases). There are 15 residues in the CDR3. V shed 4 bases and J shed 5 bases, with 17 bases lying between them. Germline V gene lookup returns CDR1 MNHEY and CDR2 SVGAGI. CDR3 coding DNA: TGTGCCAGCAGTTCGGCAGGGATGTTGGGGACTGAAGCTTTCTTT. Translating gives CASSSAGMLGTEAFF.

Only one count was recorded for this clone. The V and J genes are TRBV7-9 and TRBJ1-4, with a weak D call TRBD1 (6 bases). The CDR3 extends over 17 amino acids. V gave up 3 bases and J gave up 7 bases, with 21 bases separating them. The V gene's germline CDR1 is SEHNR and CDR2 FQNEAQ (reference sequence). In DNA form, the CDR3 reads TGTGCCAGCAGCTTGAACAGGGTCAAATCTAAGGGTGAAAAACTGTTTTTT. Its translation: CASSLNRVKSKGEKLFF.